One sample yielded the 24 T cell receptor beta chains listed below, sequenced in a study of blood T cell repertoires in COVID-19. Sequencing was performed with immunoSEQ multiplex PCR; in TCRdb, only in-frame clones are kept and a portion is missing. The sample yields over 150,000 clones, more than 70% seen once. Sequencing was done on a sample of peripheral blood. The origin of the receptors is a man aged 45-65 years with COVID-19, enrolled during active disease.

The chain couples TRBV4-1 to TRBJ2-7; 15 nucleotides align to TRBD2. Germline assignment: CDR1 MGHRA and CDR2 YSYEKL. V trimming: 4 bases; J trimming: 5 bases; junction bases outside the gene matches: 9. The CDR3 consists of 17 residues. The CDR3 sequence: CASSLTGTSGGQDEQYF. CDR3 coding DNA: TGCGCCAGCAGCCTTACCGGGACTAGCGGGGGGCAGGACGAGCAGTACTTC.

V is TRBV11-2 and J is TRBJ2-3; TRBD1 matches 7 bases. The CDR3 is made up of 15 amino acids. Per germline, CDR1 SGHAT and CDR2 FQNNGV. V lost 5 bases, J lost 2 bases, and 7 bases stayed unmatched. CDR3 sequence: CASSDGQVDTDTQYF. CDR3 bases: TGTGCCAGCAGCGACGGACAGGTTGACACAGATACGCAGTATTTT.

The gene calls are TRBV2 and TRBJ2-7, with 7 bases identical to TRBD2. The CDR3 contains 15 residues. Germline CDR1 SNHLY, CDR2 FYNNEI. Trimming at V came to 1 base and at J to 1 base, leaving 4 bases not matched to a gene. The DNA of the CDR3 is TGTGCCAGCAGTGAAGACCGGACTAGATCCTACGAGCAGTACTTC. Translated: CASSEDRTRSYEQYF.

CDR3 residues: CATSVAGGDTQYF. CDR3 nucleotides: TGTGCCACCAGCGTAGCGGGAGGAGATACGCAGTATTTT. The genes are TRBV24-1 and TRBJ2-3; 10 positions match TRBD2. This CDR3 spans 13 amino acids. Trimming cost V 7 bases and J 5 bases; bases outside gene matches: 2. CDR1 is KGHDR, CDR2 SFDVKD, per germline.

This clone was seen a few times. V gene TRBV3-1 (or the pseudogene TRBV3-2) combines with J gene TRBJ2-7, with 10 positions matching TRBD1. The length of the CDR3 is 17 residues. CDR1 is LGHDT, CDR2 YNNKEL, per germline (reference sequence). J gave up 3 bases and V 2 bases, and 10 bases lay outside the gene matches. CDR3 region: CASSQWGGTGVGYEQYF. The CDR3 DNA reads as TGTGCCAGCAGCCAATGGGGCGGGACAGGGGTCGGCTACGAGCAGTACTTC.

This clone appeared once. The rearrangement joins TRBV4-2 to TRBJ2-2, with TRBD2 identical over 11 bases. J gave up 5 bases and V 3 bases, and 8 bases lay outside the gene matches. This CDR3 is built from 17 residues. The germline V gene has CDR1 LGHNA and CDR2 YNFKEQ. This chain's CDR3 is CASSQGLAEARTGELFF. For the CDR3, the DNA is TGTGCCAGCAGCCAGGGACTAGCGGAAGCGAGAACCGGGGAGCTGTTTTTT.

The rearrangement joins TRBV29-1 to TRBJ1-1; TRBD1 matches at 7 bases. Germline values: CDR1 SQVTM, CDR2 ANQGSEA. The V gene end was trimmed by 1 base and the J gene end by 9 bases; junction bases not matched to a gene: 14. The CDR3 has 15 amino acids. This chain's CDR3 is CSVEAPRGRRSQAFF. CDR3 nucleotides: TGCAGCGTTGAAGCCCCTAGGGGGCGGCGTTCCCAAGCTTTCTTT.

The chain combines TRBV30 with TRBJ2-3; 9 bases are a match to TRBD2. CDR1 and CDR2 (germline): GTSNPN, SVGIG (reference sequence). The CDR3 contains 16 residues. Trimming took 1 base from V and 6 from J; bases not matched to a gene: 11. The CDR3 protein is CAWSAVLRGGGDTQYF. The CDR3 nucleotides are TGTGCCTGGAGTGCAGTCTTGCGGGGGGGCGGGGATACGCAGTATTTT.

V usage is TRBV2 and J usage is TRBJ1-5, with a possible D match to TRBD1 (5 bases). Germline V CDR1 and CDR2: SNHLY, FYNNEI. V gave up 1 base and J gave up 3 bases, with 10 bases separating them. The CDR3 totals 15 residues. The CDR3 protein is CASSEDTGFNQPQHF. The CDR3 DNA reads as TGTGCCAGCAGTGAAGACACAGGATTCAATCAGCCCCAGCATTTT.

The chain couples TRBV7-9 to TRBJ2-1; D possibly corresponds to TRBD1 (5 bases). V lost 5 bases, J lost 4 bases, and 12 bases lay in between. The V gene's germline CDR1 is SEHNR and CDR2 FQNEAQ (reference sequence). The CDR3 contains 14 residues. The CDR3 sequence is CASSPDTTYNEQFF. The CDR3 bases are TGTGCCAGCAGCCCGGACACGACGTACAATGAGCAGTTCTTC. Variable domain in full (rest from reference TRBV7-9 and TRBJ2-1): DTGVSQNPRHKITKRGQNVTFRCDPISEHNRLYWYRQTLGQGPEFLTYFQNEAQLEKSRLLSDRFSAERPKGSFSTLEIQRTEQGDSAMYLCASSPDTTYNEQFFGPGTRLTVL.

J is TRBJ1-3 and V is TRBV9, with unresolved D. V was cut by 3 bases and J by 3 bases, with 10 bases left in between. Germline V lookup: CDR1 SGDLS, CDR2 YYNGEE. The CDR3 runs to 14 residues. CDR3 residues: CASSEQDFGNTIYF. As DNA, the CDR3 is TGTGCCAGCAGCGAACAAGATTTTGGAAACACCATATATTTT. Complete variable domain (other parts from reference TRBV9 and TRBJ1-3): DSGVTQTPKHLITATGQRVTLRCSPRSGDLSVYWYQQSLDQGLQFLIQYYNGEERAKGNILERFSAQQFPDLHSELNLSSLELGDSALYFCASSEQDFGNTIYFGEGSWLTVV.

The J gene is TRBJ2-7, the V gene TRBV29-1, with 7 positions matching TRBD1. Trimming took 4 bases from V and 2 from J; bases not matched to a gene: 5. This CDR3 has 13 residues. Germline V gives CDR1 SQVTM, CDR2 ANQGSEA. CDR3 sequence reads: CSVAGTDTYEQYF. The CDR3 DNA sequence: TGCAGCGTTGCCGGGACAGATACCTACGAGCAGTACTTC.

J is TRBJ2-1 and V is TRBV27; 7 nucleotides agree with TRBD2. This CDR3 is 18 amino acids long. V dropped 0 bases and J dropped 0; count of bases not matched to a gene: 8. Germline V gives CDR1 MNHEY, CDR2 SMNVEV (reference sequence). CDR3 coding DNA: TGTGCCAGCAGTTTATCGATATACGGCGGGGGCTCCTACAATGAGCAGTTCTTC. It encodes CASSLSIYGGGSYNEQFF.

This sequence joins TRBV15 and TRBJ2-5; 7 bases fit TRBD2. V dropped 1 base and J dropped 4; count of bases not matched to a gene: 9. The CDR3 has 16 amino acids. CDR1 is LNHNV and CDR2 is YYDKDF in the germline V gene (reference sequence). The CDR3 protein is CATSRVGGPGGETQYF. DNA for the CDR3: TGTGCCACCAGCAGAGTGGGAGGCCCGGGGGGAGAGACCCAGTACTTC.

The sample holds one count of this clone. The chain links TRBV27 to TRBJ2-5; 7 bases align to TRBD1. Looked up from germline, CDR1 is MNHEY and CDR2 is SMNVEV (reference sequence). The CDR3 spans 16 residues. Trimming at V came to 4 bases and at J to 4 bases, leaving 12 bases not matched to a gene. In DNA form, the CDR3 reads TGTGCCAGCAGTTCCCCCCGAGGGGGCTTGGGAGAGACCCAGTACTTC. Translating gives CASSSPRGGLGETQYF.

This clone was seen a handful of times. The chain is built from TRBV3-1 (or the pseudogene TRBV3-2) and TRBJ1-6, with D hard to call. The ends were cut back, 6 bases at V and 8 bases at J, with 8 bases in the middle. The CDR3 has 12 residues. Germline loops: CDR1 LGHDT, CDR2 YNNKEL (reference sequence). CDR3 DNA: TGTGCCAGCAGTATCGGTGATTCACCCCTCCACTTT. This translates into CASSIGDSPLHF.

The V and J genes are TRBV11-2 and TRBJ1-2; 12 bases are a match to TRBD1. With V trimmed by 4 bases and J by 7 bases, 7 bases remained unmatched. The germline gives CDR1 SGHAT, CDR2 FQNNGV. CDR3 length: 15 amino acids. CDR3 nucleotide sequence: TGTGCCAGCAGCTCCACCGGGACAGGGGGCTTTGGCTACACCTTC. Protein product: CASSSTGTGGFGYTF.

CDR3 region: CASSETGASGYTF. The CDR3 region has the DNA TGTGCCAGCAGTGAGACAGGGGCCTCTGGCTACACCTTC. This chain uses TRBV2 with TRBJ1-2; 8 bases align to TRBD1. CDR1 is SNHLY and CDR2 is FYNNEI in the germline V gene. The CDR3 contains 13 residues. V was pared by 3 bases and J by 7 bases, with 4 bases of the junction left unmatched.

The rearrangement links TRBV9 to TRBJ2-1; TRBD1 might be the D (6 bases). CDR3 length: 16 amino acids. Germline-derived CDR1 and CDR2 are SGDLS and YYNGEE. The germline V and J ends were trimmed by 5 bases and 2 bases, with 17 bases remaining between them. Here the CDR3 reads CASSRLGQGTYNEQFF. CDR3 bases: TGTGCCAGCAGTCGCCTGGGCCAGGGGACCTACAATGAGCAGTTCTTC.

This chain joins TRBV7-9 and TRBJ2-2; 7 positions match TRBD1. This CDR3 region has 18 residues. Germline V CDR1 and CDR2: SEHNR, FQNEAQ (reference sequence). V shed 2 bases and J 2 bases; nucleotides not matched to a gene: 11. In DNA, the CDR3 is TGTGCCAGCAGCTTAAGAGGAACCGGGACAGATAACACCGGGGAGCTGTTTTTT. Protein sequence: CASSLRGTGTDNTGELFF. The whole variable domain, filled in from reference TRBV7-9 and TRBJ2-2, reads DTGVSQNPRHKITKRGQNVTFRCDPISEHNRLYWYRQTLGQGPEFLTYFQNEAQLEKSRLLSDRFSAERPKGSFSTLEIQRTEQGDSAMYLCASSLRGTGTDNTGELFFGEGSRLTVL.

The chain is built from TRBV5-1 and TRBJ2-1; 7 nucleotides agree with TRBD2. Germline-derived CDR1 and CDR2 are SGHRS and YFSETQ. The CDR3 has 16 residues. V was pared by 4 bases and J by 0 bases, with 7 bases of the junction left unmatched. CDR3 protein: CASSPGLPSSYNEQFF. The CDR3 nucleotides are TGCGCCAGCAGCCCGGGACTACCTAGCTCCTACAATGAGCAGTTCTTC.

The genes are TRBV10-3 and TRBJ1-1, with D possibly being TRBD1 (5 bases). The V and J ends lost 6 bases and 7 bases respectively, with 15 bases between them. The CDR3 extends over 13 amino acids. The V gene's germline CDR1 is ENHRY and CDR2 SYGVKD. Written as DNA, the CDR3 is TGTGCCATCAGAGCGGGACTCTCCTATGAAGCTTTCTTT. It yields the protein CAIRAGLSYEAFF.

This CDR3 reads CASSSGLATNEQFF. CDR3 nucleotides: TGTGCCAGCAGCTCCGGACTAGCGACCAATGAGCAGTTCTTC. The chain joins TRBV7-2 to TRBJ2-1, with 9 bases that match TRBD2. Looked up from germline, CDR1 is SGHTA and CDR2 is FQGNSA. CDR3 length equals 14 residues. V lost 4 bases and J lost 6; bases outside the gene matches: 4.

Points on this clone: Other DNA sequences in this specimen translate into the identical CDR3. The chain combines TRBV9 with TRBJ2-5, with D uncertain. V lost 0 bases and J lost 1, with 4 bases in between. CDR3 size: 13 residues. CDR1 SGDLS and CDR2 YYNGEE come from the germline V gene. The CDR3 protein is CASSVGAQETQYF. CDR3 DNA sequence: TGTGCCAGCAGCGTAGGAGCCCAAGAGACCCAGTACTTC.